This TCR beta chain emerged from a study of blood T cell repertoires in COVID-19. About the research overall: COVID-19 samples collected from the United States, Italy and Spain covered acute and convalescent phases.

The data were produced by immunoSEQ multiplex PCR, yet TCRdb's version contains in-frame clones alone and is incomplete. The sample shows approximately 200,000 clones, 94% of them seen only once. Comment on this clone: The sample carries other DNA sequences with the same CDR3.

The CDR3 totals 13 residues. Germline assignment: CDR1 SGHAT and CDR2 FQNNGV. V was cut by 6 bases and J by 2 bases, with 10 bases left in between. The receptor was isolated from a man aged 25 to 45 with COVID-19, enrolled during active disease. The chain uses TRBV11-2 and TRBJ1-1; D is ambiguous. The sample consisted of peripheral blood. For the CDR3, the DNA is TGTGCCAGCAGTCGCGGGGTTAACACTGAAGCTTTCTTT. Residues: CASSRGVNTEAFF. Based on the CDR3 plus reference TRBV11-2 and TRBJ1-1, the full variable domain is EAGVAQSPRYKIIEKRQSVAFWCNPISGHATLYWYQQILGQGPKLLIQFQNNGVVDDSQLPKDRFSAERLKGVDSTLKIQPAKLEDSAVYLCASSRGVNTEAFFGQGTRLTVV.